This T cell receptor beta chain was found in a study of OX40 agonist ivuxolimab in advanced cancers. With respect to the entire study: Ivuxolimab, which targeted the costimulatory receptor OX40 (CD134), was an agonistic, fully human IgG2 monoclonal antibody. Intravenous ivuxolimab was administered to patients every 2 weeks at six dose levels: 0.01, 0.1, 0.3, 1.5, 3 and 10 mg/kg. Of the approximately 50 dose-escalation patients, hepatocellular carcinoma was present in 19, melanoma in around 15, renal cell carcinoma in 9 and head and neck cancer in 9. A male proportion of roughly 80% and a mean age of 60 years, ranging from about 20 to 80, were recorded for the dose-escalation cohort. Patients were allowed to have had prior anti-PD-1, anti-PD-L1 or anti-CTLA-4 therapy, and approximately 40% of the dose-escalation patients had previously received checkpoint inhibitors. Partial responses occurred in three dose-escalation patients: two with cutaneous melanoma and one with hepatocellular carcinoma. The point of sequencing TCRbeta in the periphery was to test whether ivuxolimab changed TCR sequence diversity and drove clonal T-cell expansion. The monotherapy dose-escalation portion (N ≈ 52 patients) of the phase I ivuxolimab trial is reported in the paper. The investigation overall reported the following: The antigen specificity of the clonally expanded peripheral T cells was not determined. Low levels of normalized T-cell clonal expansion were also shown by some nonresponding patients. In the 0.1-3.0 mg/kg groups, partial responders were among the patients with the lowest normalized peripheral clonal expansion, particularly in CD8+ T cells. At doses from 0.1 to 3.0 mg/kg, clonal expansion was seen in both CD4+ and CD8+ blood T cells between baseline and week 6. After ivuxolimab, CD8+ T cells had more expanded clones than CD4+ T cells on average.

Of note for this clone: Its antigen is not yet known. It has no much larger one-base neighbor in the sample; base qualities were not kept.

For sequencing of the TCRbeta CDR3 region, genomic DNA was extracted from the sorted cells. The immunoSEQ Assay was used for sequencing of TCRbeta CDR3 regions. TCRdb limited this immuneACCESS table to in-frame rearrangements with V and J called. A share of clones is missing; checked studies link under half to unresolved V genes, and the rest is unexplained. The sample records approximately 68,000 clones, about 90% of which are singletons. Under 0.9% of the sample lies in the top ten. The trial excluded patients who had a history of autoimmune disease or were on systemic immunosuppression. Peripheral blood for TCR sequencing was collected from all dose cohorts at baseline, on cycle 4 day 1, and on cycle 7 day 1. Samples came from an open-label, multicenter, first-in-human phase I dose-escalation trial of ivuxolimab. The trial enrolled adults with locally advanced or metastatic head and neck squamous cell, hepatocellular, melanoma or renal cell carcinoma. Before TCR sequencing, CD4+ and CD8+ T cells were separately sorted from peripheral blood.

This receptor was obtained from an adult with an advanced solid tumor such as melanoma, head and neck, liver or kidney cancer. The sequencing here drew on CD4+ or CD8+ T cells sorted from blood, taken in a trial of the OX40 agonist ivuxolimab.

At the DNA level, the sequence is TGTGCCAGCAGCCGGGACTCATTCACAGATACGCAGTATTTT. The encoded protein is CASSRDSFTDTQYF. The rearrangement combines TRBV7-3 with TRBJ2-3; the D gene is possibly TRBD2, with 6 bases matching. From the cysteine up to the phenylalanine, the CDR3 has a length of 14 residues. Only the CDR3 region is kept as DNA, spanning 42 bases read in frame from base 1. Based on the germline V gene, the CDR1 and CDR2 sequences are SGHTA and FQGTGA. V is cut by 5 bases and J by 2 bases, and the space between the germline ends is 11 bases.